Presented here are 3 T cell receptor beta chains from one specimen sequenced in a study of blood T cell repertoires in COVID-19. This table comes from immunoSEQ multiplex PCR, and its TCRdb copy is limited to in-frame clones, with some not included. Here the sample spans 92,000 or so clones, about two thirds being singletons. Sequenced sample: peripheral blood. These receptors were obtained from an elderly woman with acute or convalescent COVID-19.

The chain combines TRBV21-1 with TRBJ2-3; the D call in the table, TRBD1, was not verified against the DNA. TRBV21-1 counts as a pseudogene. The CDR3 is 16 amino acids. The CDR3 DNA is TGTGCCAGCAGCAATCTACAGGGGGCTGGCACAGATACGCAGTATTTT. As protein: CASSNLQGAGTDTQYF.

This clone has only a few counts. The rearrangement joins TRBV6-5 to TRBJ2-7; possibly TRBD2 for D (5 bases). Trimming left V 5 bases short and J 2 bases short, with 16 bases between. Germline V gene lookup returns CDR1 MNHEY and CDR2 SVGAGI. This CDR3 region has 15 residues. This CDR3 reads CASSPGPRGTYEQYF. CDR3 nucleotides: TGTGCCAGCAGTCCCGGTCCTCGGGGAACCTACGAGCAGTACTTC.

The CDR3 reads CAISEAVSVTGELFF. The CDR3 DNA reads TGTGCCATCAGTGAGGCGGTGTCGGTCACCGGGGAGCTGTTTTTT. The chain links TRBV10-3 to TRBJ2-2; D is ambiguous. Germline V gene data show CDR1 as ENHRY and CDR2 as SYGVKD. The CDR3 length is 15 residues. V gave up 2 bases and J gave up 4 bases, with 11 bases separating them.